This T cell receptor beta chain was sequenced for a study of monozygotic twins with inflammatory bowel disease. As concerns this clonotype: No antigen is known for it.

CDR3 size: 15 residues. Points from the study as a whole: Fewer shared clonotypes with others were found in IBD patients than in healthy twins, especially with disease activity. Distinct T cell subtypes could not be told apart.

Per sample, reverse transcription was split into eight reactions. cDNA encoding TCRalpha and TCRbeta underwent two nested PCRs of approximately 17 and 9 cycles, each of which was followed by bead purification. TCRdb reprocessed the 5' RACE reads; each CDR3 protein has one entry and no DNA is given. The repertoire table contains approximately 140,000 distinct CDR3 sequences. The origin of this receptor is a human donor with ulcerative colitis or Crohn's disease, or a healthy co-twin of an affected twin (not recorded which). The sequencing input was blood. The rearrangement joins TRBV12-3 or TRBV12-4 to TRBJ2-5; TCRdb's D call, TRBD2, is unchecked because there is no DNA. The CDR3 sequence: CASSSGLAAEGPQYF.